The 29 T cell receptor beta chains below all came from one sample that was sequenced in a study of vaccination and CD4 T cells after COVID-19. No cognate antigen is known for these TCRs. Time point denoted: late sampling 161 to 241 days after vaccination in a few convalescent patients. Treatment noted: approximately 9-day PBMC culture with coronavirus spike peptide pools or control peptides (ViraFEST assay). The Oncomine TCR Beta short-read assay sequenced DNA from cultured CD4+ T cells. TCRdb itself ran the PCR reads through MiXCR, one entry per CDR3 protein. The data contain about 17,000 distinct CDR3 sequences, over 45% of them singletons. This material consisted of CD4+ T cells from blood, cultured in vitro, taken about 7 months after SARS-CoV-2 vaccination. The receptors stem from a human donor who had recovered from COVID-19.

V usage is TRBV6-1 and J usage is TRBJ1-2; weak D call: TRBD1 (6 bases). The V end was cut by 10 bases, the J end by 0 bases, with 15 bases between. CDR1 is MNHNS, CDR2 SASEGT, per germline. The CDR3 contains 14 residues. The CDR3 DNA reads as TGTGCCACCAAAACACAGGGTTCTAACTATGGCTACACCTTC. The encoded protein is CATKTQGSNYGYTF.

For the CDR3, the DNA is TGTGCCAGCAGTTACCGGGACACCGGGGAGACCCAGTACTTC. It is translated as CASSYRDTGETQYF. V and J are TRBV6-5 and TRBJ2-5; possible D gene TRBD1, 6 bases. Germline CDR1 and CDR2: MNHEY and SVGAGI. The V and J ends lost 2 bases and 5 bases respectively, with 12 bases between them. The CDR3 runs to 14 residues.

The genes are TRBV20-1 and TRBJ2-6; TRBD1 matches at 8 bases. Trimming at V came to 1 base and at J to 0 bases, leaving 8 bases not matched to a gene. The CDR3 consists of 18 residues. The germline V gene has CDR1 DFQATT and CDR2 SNEGSKA (reference sequence). CDR3 sequence reads: CSARARDRSNSGANVLTF. CDR3 DNA: TGCAGTGCTAGAGCCCGGGACAGGTCCAACTCTGGGGCCAACGTCCTGACTTTC.

This sequence joins TRBV18 and TRBJ2-7, with D uncertain. The CDR3 runs to 14 residues. The V end was cut by 4 bases, the J end by 5 bases, with 15 bases between. Germline V CDR1 and CDR2: KGHSH, LQKENI. The CDR3 DNA is TGTGCCAGCTCACGTCGTGCGCGAACCCACGAGCAGTACTTC. Amino acid sequence: CASSRRARTHEQYF.

The chain carries TRBV20-1 and TRBJ2-3; 7 bases map to TRBD2. V trimming: 5 bases; J trimming: 4 bases; junction bases outside the gene matches: 12. CDR1 DFQATT and CDR2 SNEGSKA come from the germline V gene (reference sequence). There are 15 residues in the CDR3. The CDR3 DNA is TGCAGTGCTGGCCAGACTAGCAGACCTTCAGATACGCAGTATTTT. As protein: CSAGQTSRPSDTQYF.

This clonotype occurred a few times. The chain couples TRBV11-2 to TRBJ1-5; possibly TRBD1 for D (5 bases). CDR3 length: 14 residues. The V gene's germline CDR1 is SGHAT and CDR2 FQNNGV. Trimming left V 5 bases short and J 6 bases short, with 14 bases between. The CDR3 is CASSRGTQGQPQHF. The CDR3 DNA is TGTGCCAGCAGCCGGGGGACCCAGGGTCAGCCCCAGCATTTT.

The V call is TRBV7-9, the J call TRBJ1-5; D is ambiguous. This CDR3 spans 15 amino acids. Germline-derived CDR1 and CDR2 are SEHNR and FQNEAQ (reference sequence). The V end lost 5 bases, the J end lost 0 bases, and 11 bases lay between the germline ends. DNA of the CDR3: TGTGCCAGCAGCCCAACGACGGGTAGCAATCAGCCCCAGCATTTT. It codes for CASSPTTGSNQPQHF. Filled out from reference TRBV7-9 and TRBJ1-5, the complete variable domain reads DTGVSQNPRHKITKRGQNVTFRCDPISEHNRLYWYRQTLGQGPEFLTYFQNEAQLEKSRLLSDRFSAERPKGSFSTLEIQRTEQGDSAMYLCASSPTTGSNQPQHFGDGTRLSIL.

The V call is TRBV20-1, the J call TRBJ1-2; weak D call: TRBD1 (5 bases). The CDR3 covers 14 residues. V lost 4 bases and J 2 bases, leaving 14 bases between the germline ends. The germline V gene encodes CDR1 DFQATT and CDR2 SNEGSKA (reference sequence). The CDR3 protein is CSATNPTANYGYTF. The CDR3 region has the DNA TGCAGTGCTACAAACCCGACAGCCAACTATGGCTACACCTTC.

The chain carries TRBV27 and TRBJ2-1; 10 nucleotides line up with TRBD2. The ends lost 4 bases at V and 8 bases at J; junction bases unmatched: 11. Germline V CDR1 and CDR2: MNHEY, SMNVEV (reference sequence). The CDR3 is 16 residues long. The CDR3 DNA reads TGTGCCAGCAGTTACCAGCTAGCGGGAGCATTGCATGAGCAGTTCTTC. It is translated as CASSYQLAGALHEQFF.

The chain uses TRBV6-1 and TRBJ2-5; 8 bases are a match to TRBD1. Per the germline V gene, CDR1 is MNHNS and CDR2 is SASEGT. The J segment lost 5 bases and the V segment lost 3 bases, leaving 8 bases of the junction unmatched. The CDR3 extends over 15 amino acids. The CDR3 region is CASSDRQGLGETQYF. CDR3 coding DNA: TGTGCCAGCAGTGATCGACAGGGGCTAGGGGAGACCCAGTACTTC.

This chain connects TRBV19 to TRBJ2-7; D may be TRBD1 or TRBD2 (6 bases each). The CDR3 covers 17 residues. CDR1 and CDR2 from the germline V gene are LNHDA and SQIVND (reference sequence). Deletions cut 2 bases from V and 7 bases from J, with 24 bases between. CDR3 residues: CASSISGRGAIFGEQYF. The CDR3 nucleotides are TGTGCCAGTAGTATAAGTGGAAGGGGGGCCATCTTTGGAGAGCAGTACTTC.

The CDR3 region is CASSKETWGNSPLHF. CDR3 nucleotides: TGTGCCAGCAGCAAAGAAACCTGGGGTAATTCACCCCTCCACTTT. The rearrangement joins TRBV21-1 to TRBJ1-6. TRBV21-1 constitutes a pseudogene. This CDR3 is 15 amino acids long.

This clonotype has a handful of counts. J is TRBJ1-6 and V is TRBV24-1; TRBD1 agrees at 8 bases. The CDR3 runs to 18 residues. V lost 6 bases to trimming and J lost 6 bases; unmatched junction nucleotides: 15. CDR1 and CDR2 from the germline V gene are KGHDR and SFDVKD. CDR3 nucleotides: TGTGCCACCAGTTACCAACGGGACAGGATGTCGATTAATTCACCCCTCCACTTT. Residues: CATSYQRDRMSINSPLHF.

The chain couples TRBV5-5 to TRBJ2-1; TRBD2 matches at 10 bases. The CDR3 extends over 16 amino acids. Germline values: CDR1 SGHKS, CDR2 YYEKEE (reference sequence). J gave up 0 bases and V 5 bases, and 5 bases lay outside the gene matches. CDR3 sequence reads: CASRVAGGSSYNEQFF. The CDR3 region has the DNA TGTGCCAGCAGGGTAGCGGGGGGTAGCTCCTACAATGAGCAGTTCTTC.

This chain connects TRBV20-1 to TRBJ2-2, with a weak D call TRBD2 (5 bases). CDR3 length: 14 residues. Trimming left V 2 bases short and J 4 bases short, with 11 bases between. CDR1 DFQATT and CDR2 SNEGSKA come from the germline V gene (reference sequence). The CDR3 loop reads CSARNSRGTGELFF. The CDR3 DNA is TGCAGTGCTAGAAACTCCCGGGGCACCGGGGAGCTGTTTTTT.

In its sample, this clonotype was seen a few times. CDR3 amino acids: CASSQVSSGGFETQYF. CDR3 coding DNA: TGTGCCAGCAGCCAAGTGTCTAGCGGGGGATTTGAGACCCAGTACTTC. The chain links TRBV6-1 to TRBJ2-5; TRBD2 matches 10 bases. This CDR3 has 16 amino acids. From germline, CDR1 is MNHNS and CDR2 SASEGT. Losses at the gene ends were 6 bases for V and 5 bases for J; bases not matched to a gene: 12.

This clonotype has only a few counts. V usage is TRBV20-1 and J usage is TRBJ1-5, with a weak D call TRBD1 (5 bases). Germline CDR1 DFQATT, CDR2 SNEGSKA (reference sequence). CDR3 size: 14 residues. V lost 4 bases and J 6 bases, leaving 16 bases between the germline ends. The CDR3 DNA is TGCAGTGCTACTCCCGCCGGCACAGGTCAGCCCCAGCATTTT. It yields the protein CSATPAGTGQPQHF.

This clonotype was seen a handful of times. The junction shows a germline mismatch at one end, possibly a read error. The chain joins TRBV10-3 to TRBJ1-2; 9 bases map to TRBD1. The germline gives CDR1 ENHRY, CDR2 SYGVKD. This CDR3 spans 13 amino acids. In nucleotides, the CDR3 is TGTGCCAGCAGTCCCGGACAGGGGAGTGGCTACACCTTC. Translation: CASSPGQGSGYTF.

The chain has TRBV15 and TRBJ2-5; tentatively, D is TRBD1 or TRBD2 (5 bases each). CDR3 length: 15 amino acids. Trimming left V 3 bases short and J 7 bases short, with 18 bases between. Germline V lookup: CDR1 LNHNV, CDR2 YYDKDF (reference sequence). The CDR3 loop reads CATSRNAQGSGTQYF. The CDR3 DNA reads TGTGCCACCAGCAGGAACGCTCAGGGAAGCGGGACCCAGTACTTC.

The chain is built from TRBV5-1 and TRBJ2-5; 9 nucleotides match TRBD2. V dropped 4 bases and J dropped 2; count of bases not matched to a gene: 6. CDR1 and CDR2 (germline): SGHRS, YFSETQ. The CDR3 sequence is 15 residues long. CDR3 DNA: TGCGCCAGCAGCCTGTCTAGCGGGACTCAAGAGACCCAGTACTTC. Residues: CASSLSSGTQETQYF.

This clonotype was observed a few times. This chain connects TRBV6-2 or TRBV6-3 to TRBJ1-6, with 9 bases lining up with TRBD1. Germline V gene sequence: CDR1 MNHEY, CDR2 SVGEGT. This CDR3 is 14 amino acids long. Trimming cost V 5 bases and J 9 bases; bases outside gene matches: 5. CDR3 residues: CASSPGTGTSPLHF. The CDR3 coding sequence is TGTGCCAGCAGTCCCGGGACAGGGACTTCACCCCTCCACTTT.

This clonotype was observed a few times. The CDR3 nucleotides are TGTGCCAGCAGCCCCGGGACTAGCGGGGTATCTACATACGAGCAGTACTTC. It translates to CASSPGTSGVSTYEQYF. This sequence joins TRBV7-2 and TRBJ2-7, with TRBD2 matching 13 bases. V shed 5 bases and J 4 bases; nucleotides not matched to a gene: 11. This CDR3 has 17 amino acids. Germline V lookup: CDR1 SGHTA, CDR2 FQGNSA.

This clonotype was found a few times. The chain links TRBV6-1 to TRBJ2-7, with 11 bases that match TRBD2. CDR1 and CDR2 (germline): MNHNS, SASEGT. The junction had 6 bases not matched to a gene; V was cut back by 6 bases and J by 5 bases. The length of the CDR3 is 14 residues. The CDR3 is CASRQTSGSNEQYF. CDR3 DNA sequence: TGTGCCAGCAGGCAAACTAGCGGGAGTAACGAGCAGTACTTC.

This clonotype was observed a few times. The chain recombines TRBV7-8 with TRBJ2-7, with D maybe TRBD1 (6 bases). V was cut by 5 bases and J by 0 bases, with 8 bases left in between. The CDR3 covers 13 residues. Germline CDR1 and CDR2: SGHVS and FQNEAQ. The CDR3 bases are TGTGCCAGCAGCCCGGACAGCTCCTACGAGCAGTACTTC. Residues: CASSPDSSYEQYF. The full variable domain, its missing parts supplied by reference TRBV7-8 and TRBJ2-7, is GAGVSQSPRYKVAKRGQDVALRCDPISGHVSLFWYQQALGQGPEFLTYFQNEAQLDKSGLPSDRFFAERPEGSVSTLKIQRTQQEDSAVYLCASSPDSSYEQYFGPGTRLTVT.

The chain employs TRBV4-2 and TRBJ2-4; D unresolved. Germline CDR1 LGHNA, CDR2 YNFKEQ. Trimming removed 3 bases from V and 1 base from J, with 4 bases in between. The length of the CDR3 is 13 residues. The CDR3 spells CASSQAAKNIQYF. CDR3 nucleotide sequence: TGTGCCAGCAGCCAGGCCGCCAAAAACATTCAGTACTTC.

The rearrangement uses TRBV20-1 and TRBJ2-7; TRBD1 agrees at 7 bases. CDR3 size: 16 residues. The germline V gene encodes CDR1 DFQATT and CDR2 SNEGSKA (reference sequence). With V trimmed by 5 bases and J by 6 bases, 19 bases remained unmatched. CDR3 coding DNA: TGCAGTGCTTGGGCAGGGGGTAGAGGGGATTATGGCGAGCAGTACTTC. The encoded protein is CSAWAGGRGDYGEQYF.

This clonotype has just a few counts. The genes are TRBV20-1 and TRBJ1-5; 7 bases match TRBD1. This CDR3 region has 13 residues. Germline CDR1 DFQATT, CDR2 SNEGSKA (reference sequence). V gave up 5 bases and J gave up 9 bases; unmatched junction bases: 10. CDR3 DNA sequence: TGCAGTGCTCCTCGACAGGGTCAAGGGCCCCAGCATTTT. As protein: CSAPRQGQGPQHF.

V usage is TRBV11-3 and J usage is TRBJ1-1; D not certain. The CDR3 totals 15 residues. Trimming cost V 0 bases and J 4 bases, with 12 bases left between them. Germline V gene sequence: CDR1 SGHNT, CDR2 YENEEA. DNA of the CDR3: TGTGCCAGCAGCTTAGAACTCAACAGTATCACTGAAGCTTTCTTT. Its protein is CASSLELNSITEAFF. The full variable domain, completed using reference TRBV11-3 and TRBJ1-1, is EAGVVQSPRYKIIEKKQPVAFWCNPISGHNTLYWYLQNLGQGPELLIRYENEEAVDDSQLPKDRFSAERLKGVDSTLKIQPAELGDSAVYLCASSLELNSITEAFFGQGTRLTVV.

The CDR3 protein is CASSITPGREVRGYTF. The DNA for the CDR3 is TGTGCCAGCAGCATAACCCCAGGAAGGGAAGTGAGAGGCTACACCTTC. The rearrangement uses TRBV5-4 and TRBJ1-2; no firm D call. Germline CDR1 is SGHNT and CDR2 is YYREEE (reference sequence). Trimming left V 4 bases short and J 8 bases short, with 24 bases between. The CDR3 is made up of 16 amino acids. Based on the CDR3 plus reference TRBV5-4 and TRBJ1-2, the full variable domain is ETGVTQSPTHLIKTRGQQVTLRCSSQSGHNTVSWYQQALGQGPQFIFQYYREEENGRGNFPPRFSGLQFPNYSSELNVNALELDDSALYLCASSITPGREVRGYTFGSGTRLTVV.